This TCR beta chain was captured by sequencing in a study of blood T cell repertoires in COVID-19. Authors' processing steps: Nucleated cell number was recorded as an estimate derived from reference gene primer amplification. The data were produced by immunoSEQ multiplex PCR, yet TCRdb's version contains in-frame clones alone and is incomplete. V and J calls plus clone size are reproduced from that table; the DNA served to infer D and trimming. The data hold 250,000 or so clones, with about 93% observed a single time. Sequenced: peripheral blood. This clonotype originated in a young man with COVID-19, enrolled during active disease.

The CDR3 reads CASSYSRQYSGNTIYF. The CDR3 DNA reads TGTGCCAGCAGTTACTCGAGGCAGTACTCTGGAAACACCATATATTTT. The chain carries TRBV6-5 and TRBJ1-3; D unresolved. Between the trimmed V and J ends, which lost 0 bases and 0 bases, there was a span of 9 bases. This CDR3 has 16 residues. Germline V gene data show CDR1 as MNHEY and CDR2 as SVGAGI.